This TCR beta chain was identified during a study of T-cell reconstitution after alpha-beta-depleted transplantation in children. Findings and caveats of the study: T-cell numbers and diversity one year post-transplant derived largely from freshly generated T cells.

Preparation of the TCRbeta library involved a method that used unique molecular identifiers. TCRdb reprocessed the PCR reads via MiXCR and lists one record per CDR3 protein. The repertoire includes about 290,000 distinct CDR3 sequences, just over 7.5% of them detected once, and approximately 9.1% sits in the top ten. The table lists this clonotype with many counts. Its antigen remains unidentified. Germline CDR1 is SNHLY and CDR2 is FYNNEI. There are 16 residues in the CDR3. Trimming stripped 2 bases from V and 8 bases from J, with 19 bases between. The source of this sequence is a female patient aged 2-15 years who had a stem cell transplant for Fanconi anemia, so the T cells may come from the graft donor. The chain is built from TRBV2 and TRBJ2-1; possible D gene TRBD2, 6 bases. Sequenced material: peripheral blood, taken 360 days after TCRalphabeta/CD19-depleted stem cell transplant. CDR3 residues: CASSEPNHQGGYEQFF. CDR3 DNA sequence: TGTGCCAGCAGTGAACCGAACCACCAGGGAGGCTATGAGCAGTTCTTC.